This TCR beta chain was retrieved from a study of T-cell reconstitution after alpha-beta-depleted transplantation in children. Unique molecular identifiers were used to barcode this TCRbeta library. A single record per CDR3 protein comes from TCRdb applying MiXCR to the PCR reads. The sample contains about 640,000 distinct CDR3 sequences, 15% to 20% of which appear only once. This clonotype was seen a few times. This specimen consisted of PBMCs from the stem cell graft donor, obtained from the stem cell graft. The TCR sequence derives from a human donor who donated a stem cell graft to a child with acute myeloid leukemia.

The CDR3 nucleotides read TGCGCCAGCAGCCTTGACAGGGATGGAAAGACCCAGTACTTC. This gives the protein CASSLDRDGKTQYF. The chain couples TRBV5-1 to TRBJ2-5; TRBD1 aligns across 7 bases. The V and J ends lost 4 bases and 6 bases, in that order; junction bases with no gene match: 9. The CDR3 consists of 14 residues. From germline, CDR1 is SGHRS and CDR2 YFSETQ.